This T cell receptor (beta chain) was documented in a study of blood T cell repertoires in COVID-19. The data were produced by immunoSEQ multiplex PCR, yet TCRdb's version contains in-frame clones alone and is incomplete. This table has more than 350,000 clones, around nine tenths appearing once. Each participant's cohort was designated according to participant-reported clinical history. This clone was detected once. From germline, CDR1 is LNHDA and CDR2 SQIVND (reference sequence). The CDR3 contains 13 residues. Deletions cut 1 base from V and 7 bases from J, with 8 bases between. The sequence came from a woman in her 50s who had recovered from COVID-19. The specimen sequenced was PBMCs or T cells enriched from blood (not recorded which). The J gene is TRBJ2-1, the V gene TRBV19; possible D gene TRBD1, 5 bases. CDR3 amino acids: CASSIGRENEQFF. The CDR3 region has the DNA TGTGCCAGTAGTATAGGCAGGGAAAATGAGCAGTTCTTC.